This entry features one T cell receptor (beta chain) sequence. The assay was immunoSEQ multiplex PCR, and TCRdb's table has in-frame clones only and misses some. The repertoire holds more than 550,000 clones, about 89% seen once, with under 0.01% in the top ten. The data are from a study of shared T cell receptors in the human thymus. This CDR3 spans 15 amino acids. The V end was cut by 0 bases, the J end by 1 base, with 10 bases between. The germline gives CDR1 GTSNPN, CDR2 SVGIG (reference sequence). These data also formed part of another study, on human thymus T cells. That source adds: Healthy Finnish infants undergoing corrective surgery for congenital heart defects were the donors. The thymus tissue came from resections taken during corrective heart surgery. Unrelated people showed highly overlapping thymic repertoires, related research reported.

This chain connects TRBV30 to TRBJ1-5; the D gene is possibly TRBD1 (5 bases). The clonotype was recovered from a boy under two years old with a congenital heart defect. What was sequenced was thymocytes. The CDR3 coding sequence is TGTGCCTGGAGTGTCAGGCGGGGCAGCAATCAGCCCCAGCATTTT. Residues: CAWSVRRGSNQPQHF.